The next 30 T cell receptor beta chains were all read from a single sample in a study of technical replicates of blood from a few donors. TCRdb's copy holds only in-frame clones and misses some; the assay was immunoSEQ multiplex PCR. The sample lists about 75,000 clones; 91% were seen once. Sequencing was carried out using T cells isolated from PBMCs. These receptors all stem from a human donor in good health. Some clones in this sample may be carry-over from other donors' samples.

The J gene is TRBJ1-1, the V gene TRBV7-2, with 8 bases identical to TRBD1. Germline lookup yields CDR1 SGHTA and CDR2 FQGNSA. J lost 0 bases, V lost 4 bases, and 7 bases had no gene match. The CDR3 runs to 16 residues. CDR3 nucleotide sequence: TGTGCCAGCAGCTCACGGACAGGGTGGATGAACACTGAAGCTTTCTTT. This sequence encodes CASSSRTGWMNTEAFF.

The chain employs TRBV7-8 and TRBJ1-5, with D maybe TRBD1 (6 bases). CDR3 length: 15 residues. CDR1 and CDR2 (germline): SGHVS, FQNEAQ. Trimming took off 2 bases at V and 5 bases at J, with 13 bases between the two ends. The CDR3 DNA reads TGTGCCAGCAGCTTAAGGTGGACAGCCGATCAGCCCCAGCATTTT. It encodes CASSLRWTADQPQHF.

The chain recombines TRBV6-6 with TRBJ2-7; no definite D call. CDR1 is MNHNY and CDR2 is SVGAGI in the germline V gene (reference sequence). Trimming stripped 5 bases from V and 4 bases from J, with 9 bases between. CDR3 length: 12 amino acids. The CDR3 nucleotides read TGTGCCAGCAGTCCACAAAAGTACGAGCAGTACTTC. This codes for CASSPQKYEQYF.

This clone was seen a single time. The rearrangement uses TRBV4-1 and TRBJ2-7; 9 bases are a match to TRBD1. In germline, CDR1 is MGHRA, CDR2 YSYEKL. V shed 4 bases, J shed 0 bases, and the junction held 10 bases outside the gene matches. This CDR3 region has 17 residues. In nucleotides, the CDR3 is TGCGCCAGCAGCCTAGGTGTTGGGACAGGGAACTCCTACGAGCAGTACTTC. It codes for CASSLGVGTGNSYEQYF.

V is TRBV4-1 and J is TRBJ1-5; the D gene is possibly TRBD1 (5 bases). The CDR3 spans 16 residues. V gave up 4 bases and J gave up 2 bases, with 15 bases separating them. The germline CDR1 and CDR2 sequences are MGHRA and YSYEKL. DNA of the CDR3: TGCGCCAGCAGCCGGGGAGGGGAGAGGGGCAATCAGCCCCAGCATTTT. As protein: CASSRGGERGNQPQHF.

The V gene is TRBV5-4, the J gene TRBJ2-3; no definite D call. Trimming removed 0 bases at V and 2 bases at J, with 4 bases between. The CDR3 sequence is 13 residues long. Germline assignment: CDR1 SGHNT and CDR2 YYREEE (reference sequence). This CDR3 is CASSLEYTDTQYF. CDR3 sequence (DNA): TGTGCCAGCAGCTTGGAATACACAGATACGCAGTATTTT.

The V and J genes are TRBV25-1 and TRBJ1-4, with 7 bases fitting TRBD1. The germline CDR1 and CDR2 sequences are MGHDK and SYGVNS. J was trimmed by 7 bases and V by 6 bases; bases with no gene match: 5. The CDR3 length is 13 residues. The CDR3 nucleotides read TGTGCCAGCAGGAGGGGGCATGGTGAAAAACTGTTTTTT. Residues: CASRRGHGEKLFF.

This CDR3 is CASSPGQPTDTQYF. DNA of the CDR3: TGTGCCAGCAGCCCGGGACAGCCCACAGATACGCAGTATTTT. V is TRBV11-2 and J is TRBJ2-3; 7 bases align to TRBD1. V was pared by 5 bases and J by 2 bases, with 4 bases of the junction left unmatched. There are 14 residues in the CDR3. The germline CDR1 and CDR2 sequences are SGHAT and FQNNGV. Combining the CDR3 with reference TRBV11-2 and TRBJ2-3 gives the whole variable domain EAGVAQSPRYKIIEKRQSVAFWCNPISGHATLYWYQQILGQGPKLLIQFQNNGVVDDSQLPKDRFSAERLKGVDSTLKIQPAKLEDSAVYLCASSPGQPTDTQYFGPGTRLTVL.

The V and J genes are TRBV28 and TRBJ1-1; 7 bases line up with TRBD1. CDR3 length: 12 amino acids. V gave up 10 bases and J gave up 4 bases; unmatched junction bases: 6. CDR1 MDHEN and CDR2 SYDVKM come from the germline V gene. The CDR3 loop is CATTNRGTEAFF. CDR3 in DNA: TGTGCCACTACCAACAGGGGCACTGAAGCTTTCTTT.

The chain carries TRBV10-2 and TRBJ1-2; 9 positions match TRBD1. With 6 bases clipped from V and 5 bases from J, the junction kept 10 bases outside the gene matches. The CDR3 loop spans 15 amino acids. In germline, CDR1 is WSHSY, CDR2 SAAADI. Here the CDR3 DNA reads TGCGCCAGCAGCGGGACAAGACAGGGGGGATATGGCTACACCTTC. This sequence encodes CASSGTRQGGYGYTF.

Only one count was recorded for this clone. The V gene is TRBV14, the J gene TRBJ2-5, with D perhaps TRBD2 (7 bases). The length of the CDR3 is 16 residues. Trimming shortened V by 0 bases and J by 1 base, and 12 bases separated the two germline ends. Per germline, CDR1 SGHDN and CDR2 FVKESK. CDR3 in DNA: TGTGCCAGCAGCCAAGATTGGGGGGGCTCCCAAGAGACCCAGTACTTC. Translating it yields CASSQDWGGSQETQYF.

The V and J genes are TRBV5-1 and TRBJ2-3; a possible D gene is TRBD1 (6 bases). Trimming removed 0 bases at V and 3 bases at J, with 14 bases between. The CDR3 covers 16 residues. From germline, CDR1 is SGHRS and CDR2 YFSETQ. CDR3 loop: CASSLGDTTLTDTQYF. DNA for the CDR3: TGCGCCAGCAGCTTGGGGGACACCACATTAACAGATACGCAGTATTTT.

V is TRBV4-1 and J is TRBJ1-6; D gene uncertain. Germline CDR1 reads MGHRA; CDR2 reads YSYEKL. Trimming shortened V by 7 bases and J by 7 bases, and 14 bases separated the two germline ends. The CDR3 spans 14 residues. The CDR3 DNA reads as TGCGCCAGCACCCCCGGGGTGTTCAATTCACCCCTCCACTTT. It translates to CASTPGVFNSPLHF.

J is TRBJ2-6 and V is TRBV4-1; 12 nucleotides align to TRBD2. J lost 4 bases, V lost 3 bases, and 4 bases had no gene match. Looked up from germline, CDR1 is MGHRA and CDR2 is YSYEKL. CDR3 length: 17 amino acids. CDR3 bases: TGCGCCAGCAGCCATGCTAGCGGGAGGGCCGGGGCCAACGTCCTGACTTTC. As protein: CASSHASGRAGANVLTF.

The genes are TRBV7-6 and TRBJ2-5; D is ambiguous. The CDR3 has 13 residues. Trimming removed 2 bases at V and 0 bases at J, with 4 bases between. CDR1 SGHVS and CDR2 FNYEAQ come from the germline V gene. CDR3 DNA: TGTGCCAGCAGCTTACAGTACCAAGAGACCCAGTACTTC. Amino acids: CASSLQYQETQYF.

The genes are TRBV19 and TRBJ2-7; D is possibly TRBD2 (6 bases). The CDR3 runs to 13 residues. Deletions cut 4 bases from V and 4 bases from J, with 11 bases between. The germline V gene encodes CDR1 LNHDA and CDR2 SQIVND (reference sequence). The CDR3 region has the DNA TGTGCCAGTAGTAACACTGGAGGGTACGAGCAGTACTTC. Residues: CASSNTGGYEQYF.

This chain links TRBV4-1 with TRBJ1-1; D is uncertain. V dropped 0 bases and J dropped 5 bases, with 7 bases sitting between them. This CDR3 spans 13 amino acids. The germline CDR1 and CDR2 sequences are MGHRA and YSYEKL. For the CDR3, the DNA is TGCGCCAGCAGCCAAGAGGTGGAGACTGAAGCTTTCTTT. Protein sequence: CASSQEVETEAFF.

This sequence joins TRBV4-1 and TRBJ2-3, with TRBD1 matching over 10 bases. The V gene end was trimmed by 1 base and the J gene end by 3 bases; junction bases not matched to a gene: 7. Germline lookup yields CDR1 MGHRA and CDR2 YSYEKL. The length of the CDR3 is 17 residues. The CDR3 DNA reads TGCGCCAGCAGCCAAGCGGGACAGGGGAGAAGGACAGATACGCAGTATTTT. Translating it yields CASSQAGQGRRTDTQYF.

The chain uses TRBV11-1 and TRBJ2-5; 13 nucleotides align to TRBD2. V was pared by 3 bases and J by 5 bases, with 3 bases of the junction left unmatched. Germline-derived CDR1 and CDR2 are SGHAT and FQDESV (reference sequence). The CDR3 is made up of 15 amino acids. The DNA for the CDR3 is TGTGCCAGCAGCTTGACTAGCGGGAGGTTGGAGACCCAGTACTTC. This sequence encodes CASSLTSGRLETQYF.

This chain links TRBV4-3 with TRBJ1-1, with 9 bases aligning to TRBD1. V was pared by 3 bases and J by 7 bases, with 6 bases of the junction left unmatched. The CDR3 is 14 residues long. The germline V gene has CDR1 LGHNA and CDR2 YSLEER. The CDR3 nucleotides are TGCGCCAGCAGCCAGCGGACAGGGGACCATGAAGCTTTCTTT. Protein: CASSQRTGDHEAFF.

The chain carries TRBV14 and TRBJ2-7; D remains ambiguous. CDR1 is SGHDN and CDR2 is FVKESK in the germline V gene. There are 11 residues in the CDR3. V was clipped by 4 bases and J by 3 bases, with 4 bases between them. The CDR3 sequence: CASSPGYEQYF. DNA of the CDR3: TGTGCCAGCAGCCCAGGCTACGAGCAGTACTTC.

The rearrangement links TRBV4-1 to TRBJ2-1; D gene unclear. Germline loops: CDR1 MGHRA, CDR2 YSYEKL. V gave up 0 bases and J gave up 0 bases, with 9 bases separating them. CDR3 length equals 16 residues. In nucleotides, the CDR3 is TGCGCCAGCAGCCAAGAGAACTTTCTCTCCTACAATGAGCAGTTCTTC. It yields the protein CASSQENFLSYNEQFF.

The chain joins TRBV6-1 to TRBJ1-2, with D possibly TRBD1 on 6 matching bases. Trimming left V 7 bases short and J 5 bases short, with 20 bases between. CDR1 and CDR2 from the germline V gene are MNHNS and SASEGT. The CDR3 has 15 residues. CDR3 nucleotides: TGTGCCAGCACCAAAGACAGGAATCAAATTTATGGCTACACCTTC. Its translation: CASTKDRNQIYGYTF.

The chain's CDR3 is CASSMIEVRGGYNEQFF. The CDR3 DNA sequence: TGTGCCAGTAGTATGATCGAAGTGCGGGGGGGGTACAATGAGCAGTTCTTC. V is TRBV19 and J is TRBJ2-1; 9 nucleotides line up with TRBD2. CDR1 is LNHDA, CDR2 SQIVND, per germline (reference sequence). Trimming at V came to 3 bases and at J to 4 bases, leaving 10 bases not matched to a gene. This CDR3 has 17 residues.

V and J are TRBV5-4 and TRBJ1-3, with TRBD1 matching over 8 bases. The CDR3 is 15 residues long. Looked up from germline, CDR1 is SGHNT and CDR2 is YYREEE (reference sequence). V was clipped by 4 bases and J by 2 bases; unmatched bases: 5. The CDR3 DNA reads TGTGCCAGCAGCATCCAGACAGGGGCTGGAAACACCATATATTTT. Protein: CASSIQTGAGNTIYF.

In this sample, this clone turned up once. The rearrangement uses TRBV6-1 and TRBJ1-1; a weak D match, TRBD1 (6 bases). The germline gives CDR1 MNHNS, CDR2 SASEGT. V shed 7 bases and J shed 0 bases, with 12 bases lying between them. The CDR3 length is 14 residues. The CDR3 DNA sequence: TGTGCCAGCATACGGGACAATTTGAACACTGAAGCTTTCTTT. As protein: CASIRDNLNTEAFF.

V is TRBV6-1 and J is TRBJ2-1, with 8 bases fitting TRBD2. Per the germline V gene, CDR1 is MNHNS and CDR2 is SASEGT. This CDR3 is 17 amino acids long. Trimming took 3 bases from V and 7 from J; bases not matched to a gene: 14. The DNA of the CDR3 is TGTGCCAGCAGTGATCAACGGGGGGGCATGGGGAAAAATGAGCAGTTCTTC. This sequence encodes CASSDQRGGMGKNEQFF.

The chain has TRBV28 and TRBJ2-7; D unclear. Trimming stripped 2 bases from V and 3 bases from J, with 5 bases between. Germline V gene lookup returns CDR1 MDHEN and CDR2 SYDVKM. This CDR3 contains 12 residues. As DNA, the CDR3 is TGTGCCAGCAGTTTAAGAGGCTACGAGCAGTACTTC. It yields the protein CASSLRGYEQYF.

This clone occurred once. This chain joins TRBV7-3 and TRBJ1-1; possibly TRBD1 for D (5 bases). The CDR3 length is 14 residues. Deletions cut 2 bases from V and 4 bases from J, with 11 bases between. Germline V gene sequence: CDR1 SGHTA, CDR2 FQGTGA. The CDR3 is CASSLLGGSTEAFF. DNA for the CDR3: TGTGCCAGCAGCTTACTGGGGGGTTCCACTGAAGCTTTCTTT.

V gene TRBV19 combines with J gene TRBJ2-5; 10 nucleotides match TRBD2. The trim removed 5 bases at V and 2 bases at J, leaving 5 bases unmatched. The germline gives CDR1 LNHDA, CDR2 SQIVND (reference sequence). This CDR3 has 15 residues. The CDR3 DNA reads TGTGCCAGTAGTTCGGGACTAGCGCCGCAAGAGACCCAGTACTTC. It translates to CASSSGLAPQETQYF.